These T cell receptor beta chains were read from a single sample in a study of cytomegalovirus exposure and HLA in healthy donors. Clones were read by immunoSEQ multiplex PCR, and TCRdb kept only the in-frame ones, dropping some. The sample is made up of tens of thousands of clones, and the top ten hold 1.3% to 1.5% of it. The sample was PBMCs. These receptors were obtained from a woman aged 55-75 years in good health and CMV-seronegative. CDR3s leave out the opening cysteine and the closing phenylalanine or tryptophan. D genes are given only for firm matches.

V: TRBV28; D: TRBD2; CDR3: ASTTRSGRDYNEQF
V: TRBV5-5; D: NA; CDR3: ASSGMGQGNNQPQH
V: TRBV2; D: TRBD2; CDR3: ASSELAGEDTGELF
V: TRBV9; D: NA; CDR3: ASSSGNIGELF
V: TRBV28; D: NA; CDR3: ASSRYFNEQY
V: TRBV7-9; D: NA; CDR3: ASSPSGSDNEQF
V: TRBV7-8; D: TRBD1; CDR3: ASSRQGTDTQY
V: TRBV2; D: NA; CDR3: ASTRATNEKLF
V: TRBV6-4; D: TRBD1; CDR3: ARPGQGMRRSYEQY
V: TRBV7-3; D: TRBD1; CDR3: ASRGQYNSPLH
V: TRBV28; D: NA; CDR3: ASRRDMKNIQY
V: TRBV4-2; D: TRBD1; CDR3: ASSQDPATGGGQPQH
V: TRBV28; D: TRBD1; CDR3: ASRLGQEYGYT
V: TRBV7-9; D: NA; CDR3: ASSSEYGRAGENEQF
V: TRBV2; D: NA; CDR3: ASSVGGGVAKNIQY
V: TRBV11-2; D: TRBD2; CDR3: ASSLDLGTSRNTGELF
V: TRBV7-2; D: TRBD2; CDR3: ASSSGGGLAGYEQY
V: TRBV9; D: TRBD1; CDR3: VSSPNPRDSYEQY
V: TRBV6-1; D: NA; CDR3: ASTPERSGYGYT
V: TRBV18; D: TRBD1; CDR3: ASSPSTGSGEKLF
V: TRBV5-1; D: TRBD1; CDR3: ASLIDRKGTGGEVGTQY
V: TRBV27; D: NA; CDR3: ASSLRQNSYNEQF
V: TRBV2; D: TRBD2; CDR3: ASSDHTGLAIQSTYEQY
V: TRBV11-2; D: TRBD1; CDR3: ASSLRQGGTDTQY
V: TRBV14; D: NA; CDR3: ASSPPRVVEQY
V: TRBV28; D: NA; CDR3: ASSSLEVLDTIY
V: TRBV30; D: TRBD2; CDR3: AWSLGTSGITDTQY
V: TRBV7-9; D: TRBD1; CDR3: ASSQTTGGGTEAF
V: TRBV19; D: NA; CDR3: ASGTGSSGNTIY
V: TRBV28; D: NA; CDR3: ASSLGQTKDTIY
V: TRBV5-1; D: TRBD2; CDR3: ASSSLTTSGIDTQY